What follows is one T cell receptor (beta chain) and its context. As yet, its antigen is unknown. The germline V gene encodes CDR1 LNHDA and CDR2 SQIVND (reference sequence). CDR3 length: 16 amino acids. V was trimmed by 3 bases and J by 7 bases, leaving 16 bases between them. This entry belongs to a study of cytomegalovirus exposure and HLA in healthy donors. PCR primers comprised 60 Vbeta and 13 Jbeta primers. Clones were read by immunoSEQ multiplex PCR, and TCRdb kept only the in-frame ones, dropping some. Of around 150,000 clones listed, 60% to 80% were seen once; the top ten hold more than 1.3%. Findings of the study overall: The authors judged a highly shared variant cluster likely a sequencing artifact. Later analysis reportedly placed an Asian-associated ancestry cluster below the roughly 690-donor mean in N-insertions.

The V call is TRBV19, the J call TRBJ1-6; a possible D gene is TRBD1 (5 bases). The specimen was PBMCs. This TCR was recovered from a male donor in good health and CMV-seronegative. CDR3 loop: CASSMALGGINSPLHF. The CDR3 DNA reads as TGTGCCAGTAGTATGGCCCTCGGGGGGATCAATTCACCCCTCCACTTT.